These T cell receptor beta chains were read from a single sample in a study of CD8 T cells in ankylosing spondylitis. Via MiXCR, TCRdb re-called the 5' RACE reads, giving one row per CDR3 protein. The table shows about 250,000 distinct CDR3 sequences, with 32% occurring only once. Source material: blood, either unsorted or a sorted T cell fraction (not recorded which). The receptors stem from a male donor with ankylosing spondylitis or in good health (not recorded which). CDR3s leave out the opening cysteine and the closing phenylalanine or tryptophan.

ASRQAGDSPLH TRBJ1-6 11 TRBV6-6
ASSPFSGGHTGELF TRBJ2-2 14 TRBV9
ASSYVRGTDPSGANGLT TRBJ2-6 17 TRBV27
ASSGAPGPVYEQY TRBJ2-7 13 TRBV12-3/TRBV12-4
SARRGQEQPQH TRBJ1-5 11 TRBV20-1
ATSRESGTEAF TRBJ1-1 11 TRBV15
ASRGTGNQPQH TRBJ1-5 11 TRBV12-3/TRBV12-4
ASGTRGEKLF TRBJ1-4 10 TRBV7-2
ASSLAPISPQY TRBJ2-3 11 TRBV5-1
ASSEYGGDLTNEQF TRBJ2-1 14 TRBV6-1
ASSELGSGELF TRBJ2-2 11 TRBV10-2
ASREGQGRTGELF TRBJ2-2 13 TRBV12-3/TRBV12-4
ASSLWTGPNTEAF TRBJ1-1 13 TRBV5-1
ASGFGREASEQY TRBJ2-7 12 TRBV5-1
SARQGSNNQPQH TRBJ1-5 12 TRBV20-1
ASSLAGDAYEQY TRBJ2-7 12 TRBV7-6
ASSYSGRGADKSETQY TRBJ2-5 16 TRBV6-5
ASSATDREEQY TRBJ2-7 11 TRBV9
ATSSTRRDRSTDTQY TRBJ2-3 15 TRBV15
SAGTRSTDTQY TRBJ2-3 11 TRBV20-1
ASSLDRGARNQPQH TRBJ1-5 14 TRBV5-6
ASSLRGLRTSGGQF TRBJ2-1 14 TRBV5-5
ASSRGRRDIQY TRBJ2-4 11 TRBV7-2
ASSLKYEQF TRBJ2-1 9 TRBV12-3/TRBV12-4
ASSLRRGPYNEQF TRBJ2-1 13 TRBV12-3/TRBV12-4
AISEVAGVLSDTQY TRBJ2-3 14 TRBV10-3
ASSPEKVYGYT TRBJ1-2 11 TRBV5-6
ASSLTGGENIQY TRBJ2-4 12 TRBV28
ASSFGNNLYEQY TRBJ2-7 12 TRBV12-3/TRBV12-4
ASSPYQGNQPQH TRBJ1-5 12 TRBV27
SARKRASGGSDTQY TRBJ2-3 14 TRBV20-1
ASAKGGLRYEQY TRBJ2-7 12 TRBV6-1
ASSYRGGERIYYEQY TRBJ2-7 15 TRBV6-5
ASSYSGTSGGESYEQY TRBJ2-7 16 TRBV6-5
ASSLVGAATDTQY TRBJ2-3 13 TRBV7-9
ASRAGRAAQETQY TRBJ2-5 13 TRBV28
ASSLASGPYNEQF TRBJ2-1 13 TRBV5-6
ASSAARGGSDEQF TRBJ2-1 13 TRBV27
ASSLAGTGQETQY TRBJ2-5 13 TRBV7-6
AISDGGASTPLH TRBJ1-6 12 TRBV10-3
SVYQGGGVQY TRBJ2-7 10 TRBV29-1
SATTSIQETQY TRBJ2-5 11 TRBV20-1
SAKIYRVGVSNQPQH TRBJ1-5 15 TRBV20-1
ASSEGGRETQY TRBJ2-5 11 TRBV10-1
ASRRALGSETQY TRBJ2-5 12 TRBV12-3/TRBV12-4
ASSGVSEAF TRBJ1-1 9 TRBV12-3/TRBV12-4
ATSGGSGRYGYT TRBJ1-2 12 TRBV10-3